This TCR beta chain was sequenced during a study of graft-versus-host responses after intestinal transplantation. V was pared by 0 bases and J by 2 bases, with 4 bases of the junction left unmatched. Per the germline V gene, CDR1 is SGHRS and CDR2 is YFSETQ. The length of the CDR3 is 16 residues. Method: immunoSEQ multiplex PCR; TCRdb's copy keeps in-frame clones and lacks some. This sample has over 80,000 clones, with around 92% found just once. About this clone itself: Its antigen is currently unknown.

This chain uses TRBV5-1 with TRBJ2-1; 8 bases map to TRBD1. The sequencing used unstimulated CD8+ T cells sorted from spleen or lymph node cells, collected before transplant. The TCR comes from a human donor who was the organ donor for an intestinal transplant. The CDR3 DNA follows: TGCGCCAGCAGCTTGGGTCACAGGGGGACCTACAATGAGCAGTTCTTC. Its translation: CASSLGHRGTYNEQFF. The full variable domain, with the rest looked up from reference TRBV5-1 and TRBJ2-1, is KAGVTQTPRYLIKTRGQQVTLSCSPISGHRSVSWYQQTPGQGLQFLFEYFSETQRNKGNFPGRFSGRQFSNSRSEMNVSTLELGDSALYLCASSLGHRGTYNEQFFGPGTRLTVL.